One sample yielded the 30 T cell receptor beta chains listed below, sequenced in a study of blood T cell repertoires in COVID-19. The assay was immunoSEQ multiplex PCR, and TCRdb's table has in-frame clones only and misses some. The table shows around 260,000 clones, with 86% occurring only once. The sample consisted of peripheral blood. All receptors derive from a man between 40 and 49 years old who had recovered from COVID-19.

The CDR3 spells CASSVYGSNYGYTF. In DNA, the CDR3 is TGTGCCAGCAGCGTATATGGCTCTAACTATGGCTACACCTTC. The chain employs TRBV9 and TRBJ1-2; D unresolved. The V end was cut by 1 base, the J end by 0 bases, with 7 bases between. Germline V lookup: CDR1 SGDLS, CDR2 YYNGEE. CDR3 length: 14 residues.

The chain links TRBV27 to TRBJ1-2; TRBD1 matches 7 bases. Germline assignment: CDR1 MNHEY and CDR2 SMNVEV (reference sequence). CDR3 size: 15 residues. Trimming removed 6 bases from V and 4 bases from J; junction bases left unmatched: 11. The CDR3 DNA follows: TGTGCCAGCAGAAGGCAGGGGGAGTGGGGCTATGGCTACACCTTC. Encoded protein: CASRRQGEWGYGYTF.

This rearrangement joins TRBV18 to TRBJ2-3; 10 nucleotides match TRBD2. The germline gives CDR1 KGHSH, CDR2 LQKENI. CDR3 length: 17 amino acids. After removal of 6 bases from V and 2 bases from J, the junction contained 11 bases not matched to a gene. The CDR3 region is CASSPLLAGVITDTQYF. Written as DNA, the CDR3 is TGTGCCAGCTCCCCATTGCTAGCGGGGGTGATCACAGATACGCAGTATTTT. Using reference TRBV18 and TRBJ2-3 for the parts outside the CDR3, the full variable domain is NAGVMQNPRHLVRRRGQEARLRCSPMKGHSHVYWYRQLPEEGLKFMVYLQKENIIDESGMPKERFSAEFPKEGPSILRIQQVVRGDSAAYFCASSPLLAGVITDTQYFGPGTRLTVL.

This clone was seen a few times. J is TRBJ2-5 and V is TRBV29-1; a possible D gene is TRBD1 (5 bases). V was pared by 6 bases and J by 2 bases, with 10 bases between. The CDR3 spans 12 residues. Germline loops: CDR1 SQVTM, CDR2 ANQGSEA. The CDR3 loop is CSVKQGQETQYF. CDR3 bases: TGCAGCGTGAAGCAGGGACAAGAGACCCAGTACTTC. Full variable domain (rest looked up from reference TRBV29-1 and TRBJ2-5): SAVISQKPSRDICQRGTSLTIQCQVDSQVTMMFWYRQQPGQSLTLIATANQGSEATYESGFVIDKFPISRPNLTFSTLTVSNMSPEDSSIYLCSVKQGQETQYFGPGTRLLVL.

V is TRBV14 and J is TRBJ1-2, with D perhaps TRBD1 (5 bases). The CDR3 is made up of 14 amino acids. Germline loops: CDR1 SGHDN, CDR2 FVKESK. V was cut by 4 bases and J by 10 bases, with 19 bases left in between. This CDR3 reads CASSRFRESIAYTF. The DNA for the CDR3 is TGTGCCAGCAGCCGTTTCAGGGAATCTATCGCCTACACCTTC.

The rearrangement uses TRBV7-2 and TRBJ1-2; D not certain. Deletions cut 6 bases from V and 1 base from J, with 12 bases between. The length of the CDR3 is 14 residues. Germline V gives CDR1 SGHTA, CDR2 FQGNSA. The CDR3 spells CASRPGGSNYGYTF. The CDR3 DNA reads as TGTGCCAGCAGGCCTGGAGGGAGTAACTATGGCTACACCTTC.

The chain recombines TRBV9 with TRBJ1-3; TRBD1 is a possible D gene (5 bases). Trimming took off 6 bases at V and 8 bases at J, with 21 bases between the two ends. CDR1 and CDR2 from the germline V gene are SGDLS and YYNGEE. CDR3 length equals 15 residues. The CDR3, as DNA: TGTGCCAGCAACCTCGAAGGGCGGAAAGGGGACACCATATATTTT. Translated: CASNLEGRKGDTIYF. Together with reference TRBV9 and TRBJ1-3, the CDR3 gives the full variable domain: DSGVTQTPKHLITATGQRVTLRCSPRSGDLSVYWYQQSLDQGLQFLIQYYNGEERAKGNILERFSAQQFPDLHSELNLSSLELGDSALYFCASNLEGRKGDTIYFGEGSWLTVV.

CDR3: CASSPLRSSGYNEQFF. In DNA form, the CDR3 reads TGTGCCAGCTCACCACTAAGGTCCAGCGGGTACAATGAGCAGTTCTTC. The J gene is TRBJ2-1, the V gene TRBV18, with a tentative D call TRBD2 (6 bases). V lost 1 base to trimming and J lost 4 bases, with 14 bases between them. The germline V gene encodes CDR1 KGHSH and CDR2 LQKENI. The CDR3 runs 16 residues.

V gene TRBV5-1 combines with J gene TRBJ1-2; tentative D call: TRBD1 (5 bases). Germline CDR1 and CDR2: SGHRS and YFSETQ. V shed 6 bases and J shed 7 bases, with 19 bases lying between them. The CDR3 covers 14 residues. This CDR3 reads CASTGAGGNGGYTF. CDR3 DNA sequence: TGCGCCAGCACCGGGGCGGGGGGAAATGGTGGCTACACCTTC.

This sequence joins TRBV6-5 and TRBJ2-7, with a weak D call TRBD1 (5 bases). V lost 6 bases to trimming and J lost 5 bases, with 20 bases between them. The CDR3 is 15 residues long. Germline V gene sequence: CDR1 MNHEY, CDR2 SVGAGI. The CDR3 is CASRRQSAVEDEQYF. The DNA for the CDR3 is TGTGCCAGCAGGAGACAGTCAGCAGTAGAGGACGAGCAGTACTTC.

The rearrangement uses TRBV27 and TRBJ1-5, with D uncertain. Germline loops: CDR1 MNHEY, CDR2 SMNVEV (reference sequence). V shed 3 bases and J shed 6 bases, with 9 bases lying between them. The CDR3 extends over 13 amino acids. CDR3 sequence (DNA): TGTGCCAGCAGTTTCCTCTTCGGTCAGCCCCAGCATTTT. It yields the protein CASSFLFGQPQHF.

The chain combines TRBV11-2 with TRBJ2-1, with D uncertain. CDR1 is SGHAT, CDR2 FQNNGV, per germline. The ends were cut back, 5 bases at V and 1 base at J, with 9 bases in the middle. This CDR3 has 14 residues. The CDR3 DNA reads TGTGCCAGCAGCCCCACCGGGTCCTACAATGAGCAGTTCTTC. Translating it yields CASSPTGSYNEQFF.

CDR3 amino acids: CASSFFDRQQQYF. The CDR3 DNA follows: TGTGCCAGCAGCTTTTTCGACAGACAGCAACAGTATTTT. The J gene is TRBJ2-3, the V gene TRBV7-2, with D possibly matching TRBD1 (5 bases). Germline V CDR1 and CDR2: SGHTA, FQGNSA. The CDR3 has 13 amino acids. Trimming took 3 bases from V and 12 from J, leaving 16 bases between them.

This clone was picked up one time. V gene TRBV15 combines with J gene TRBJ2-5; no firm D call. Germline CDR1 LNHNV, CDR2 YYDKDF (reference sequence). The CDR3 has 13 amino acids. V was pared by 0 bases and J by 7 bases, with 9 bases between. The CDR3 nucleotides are TGTGCCACCAGCAGAGACCCCCCAGGGACCCAGTACTTC. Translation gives CATSRDPPGTQYF.

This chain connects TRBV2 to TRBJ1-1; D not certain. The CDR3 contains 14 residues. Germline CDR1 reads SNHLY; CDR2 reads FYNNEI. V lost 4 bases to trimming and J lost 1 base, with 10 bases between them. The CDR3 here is CASSVYSPNTEAFF. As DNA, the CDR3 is TGTGCCAGCAGTGTTTACAGCCCGAACACTGAAGCTTTCTTT.

The CDR3 region has the DNA TGTGCCAGCAGCCAACATTTTACGGAGGGGAAAAACATTCAGTACTTC. Its protein product is CASSQHFTEGKNIQYF. The chain is built from TRBV3-1 (or the pseudogene TRBV3-2) and TRBJ2-4; TRBD2 is a possible D gene (6 bases). Trimming removed 2 bases at V and 4 bases at J, with 15 bases between. The germline V gene encodes CDR1 LGHDT and CDR2 YNNKEL (reference sequence). The CDR3 has 16 residues.

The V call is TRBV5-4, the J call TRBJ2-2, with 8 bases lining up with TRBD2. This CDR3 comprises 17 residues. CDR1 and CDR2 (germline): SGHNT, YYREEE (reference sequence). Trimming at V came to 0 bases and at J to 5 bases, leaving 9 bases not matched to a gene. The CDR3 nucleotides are TGTGCCAGCAGCTTGGCCGGGCGGGGGGCAAATACCGGGGAGCTGTTTTTT. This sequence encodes CASSLAGRGANTGELFF.

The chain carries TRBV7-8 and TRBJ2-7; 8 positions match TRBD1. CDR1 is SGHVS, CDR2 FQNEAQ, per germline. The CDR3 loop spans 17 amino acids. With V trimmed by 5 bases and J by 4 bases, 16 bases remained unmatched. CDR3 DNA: TGTGCCAGCAGCCCTCATAAGGACAGGGTAGTAGGTTACGAGCAGTACTTC. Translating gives CASSPHKDRVVGYEQYF.

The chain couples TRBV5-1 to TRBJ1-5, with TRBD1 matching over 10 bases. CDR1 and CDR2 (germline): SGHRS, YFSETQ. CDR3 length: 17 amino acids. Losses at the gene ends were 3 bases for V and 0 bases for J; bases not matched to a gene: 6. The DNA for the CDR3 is TGCGCCAGCAGCTCCGGGACAGGGGCTTATAGCAATCAGCCCCAGCATTTT. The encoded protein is CASSSGTGAYSNQPQHF. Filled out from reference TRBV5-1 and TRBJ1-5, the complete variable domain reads KAGVTQTPRYLIKTRGQQVTLSCSPISGHRSVSWYQQTPGQGLQFLFEYFSETQRNKGNFPGRFSGRQFSNSRSEMNVSTLELGDSALYLCASSSGTGAYSNQPQHFGDGTRLSIL.

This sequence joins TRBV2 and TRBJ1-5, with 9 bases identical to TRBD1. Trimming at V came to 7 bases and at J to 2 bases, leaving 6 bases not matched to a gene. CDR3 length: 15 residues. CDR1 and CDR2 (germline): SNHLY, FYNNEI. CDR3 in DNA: TGTGCCAGCATAGGGGACAGGGTTGGCAATCAGCCCCAGCATTTT. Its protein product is CASIGDRVGNQPQHF.

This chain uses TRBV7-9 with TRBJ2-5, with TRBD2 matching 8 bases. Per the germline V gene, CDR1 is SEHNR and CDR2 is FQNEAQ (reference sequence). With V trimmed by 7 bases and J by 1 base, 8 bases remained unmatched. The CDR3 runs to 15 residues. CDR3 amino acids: CASTRGGPIQETQYF. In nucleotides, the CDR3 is TGTGCCAGCACCCGGGGGGGGCCTATCCAAGAGACCCAGTACTTC.

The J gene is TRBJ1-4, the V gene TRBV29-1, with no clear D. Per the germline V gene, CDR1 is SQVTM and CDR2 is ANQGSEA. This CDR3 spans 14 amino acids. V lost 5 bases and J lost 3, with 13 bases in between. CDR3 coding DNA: TGCAGCGTTTCGAAACGGGGAGCTAATGAAAAACTGTTTTTT. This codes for CSVSKRGANEKLFF.

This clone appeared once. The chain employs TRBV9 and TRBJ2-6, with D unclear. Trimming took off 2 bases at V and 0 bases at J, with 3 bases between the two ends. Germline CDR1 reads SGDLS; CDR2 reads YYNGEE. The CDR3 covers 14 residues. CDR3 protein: CASSVISGANVLTF. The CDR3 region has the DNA TGTGCCAGCAGCGTCATCTCTGGGGCCAACGTCCTGACTTTC.

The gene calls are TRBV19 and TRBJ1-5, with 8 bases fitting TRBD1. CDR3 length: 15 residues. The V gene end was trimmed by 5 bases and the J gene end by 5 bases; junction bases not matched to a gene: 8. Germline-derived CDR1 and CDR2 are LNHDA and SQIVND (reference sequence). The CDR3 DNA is TGTGCCAGTAGTCCCCGGCAGGGGGCTTATCAGCCCCAGCATTTT. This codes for CASSPRQGAYQPQHF.

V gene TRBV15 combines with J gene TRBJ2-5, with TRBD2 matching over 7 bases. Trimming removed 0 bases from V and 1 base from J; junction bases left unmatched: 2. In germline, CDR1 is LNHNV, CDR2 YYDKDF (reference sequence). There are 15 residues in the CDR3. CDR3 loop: CATSRDLAVQETQYF. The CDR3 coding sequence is TGTGCCACCAGCAGAGATCTAGCGGTCCAAGAGACCCAGTACTTC.

The CDR3 DNA reads as TGTGCCAGCAGCGTGGTACCGGGACTTACCACAGATACGCAGTATTTT. Its translation is CASSVVPGLTTDTQYF. The V and J genes are TRBV9 and TRBJ2-3; possibly TRBD2 for D (6 bases). V lost 2 bases, J lost 2 bases, and 15 bases lay in between. Germline CDR1 SGDLS, CDR2 YYNGEE. This CDR3 region has 16 residues.

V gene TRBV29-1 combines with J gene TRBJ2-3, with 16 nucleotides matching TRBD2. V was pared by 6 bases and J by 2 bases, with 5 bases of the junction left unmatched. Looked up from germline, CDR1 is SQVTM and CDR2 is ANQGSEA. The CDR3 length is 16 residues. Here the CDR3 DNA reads TGCAGCGTAATCGGGACTAGCGGGGGGGCCACAGATACGCAGTATTTT. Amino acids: CSVIGTSGGATDTQYF.

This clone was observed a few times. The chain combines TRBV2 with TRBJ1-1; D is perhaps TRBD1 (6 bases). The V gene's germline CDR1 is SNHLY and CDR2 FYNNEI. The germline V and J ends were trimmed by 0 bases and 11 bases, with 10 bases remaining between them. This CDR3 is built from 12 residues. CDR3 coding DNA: TGTGCCAGCAGTGAAGCGTGGGGGCAGGCTTTCTTT. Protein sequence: CASSEAWGQAFF.

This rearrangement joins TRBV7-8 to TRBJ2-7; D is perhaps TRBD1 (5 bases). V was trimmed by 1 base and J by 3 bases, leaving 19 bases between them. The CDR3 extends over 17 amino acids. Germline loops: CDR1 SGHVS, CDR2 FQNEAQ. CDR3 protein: CASSLGLPGWDNYEQYF. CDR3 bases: TGTGCCAGCAGCTTAGGCCTTCCAGGGTGGGATAACTACGAGCAGTACTTC.

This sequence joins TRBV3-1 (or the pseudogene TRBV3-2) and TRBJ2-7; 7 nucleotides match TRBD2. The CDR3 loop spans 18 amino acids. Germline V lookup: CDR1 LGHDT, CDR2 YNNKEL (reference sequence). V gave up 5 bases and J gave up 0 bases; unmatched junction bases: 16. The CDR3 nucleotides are TGTGCCAGCAGCTCCTCTGGGAGGGAGCGGACAAGCTCCTACGAGCAGTACTTC. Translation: CASSSSGRERTSSYEQYF.